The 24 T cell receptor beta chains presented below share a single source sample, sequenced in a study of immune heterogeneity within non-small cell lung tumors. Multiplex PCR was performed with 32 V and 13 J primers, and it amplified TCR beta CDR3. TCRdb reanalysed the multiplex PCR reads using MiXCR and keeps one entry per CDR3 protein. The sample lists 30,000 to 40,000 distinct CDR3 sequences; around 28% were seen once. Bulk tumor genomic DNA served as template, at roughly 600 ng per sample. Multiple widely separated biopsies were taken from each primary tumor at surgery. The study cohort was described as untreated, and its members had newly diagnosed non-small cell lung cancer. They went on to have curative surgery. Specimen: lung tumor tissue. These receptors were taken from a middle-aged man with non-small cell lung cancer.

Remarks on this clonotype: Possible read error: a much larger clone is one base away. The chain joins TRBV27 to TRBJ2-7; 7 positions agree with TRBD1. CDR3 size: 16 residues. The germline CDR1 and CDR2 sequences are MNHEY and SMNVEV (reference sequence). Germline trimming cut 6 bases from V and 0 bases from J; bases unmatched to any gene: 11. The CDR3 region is CASSRTVTGSSYEQYF. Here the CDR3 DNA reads TGTGCCAGCAGCCGAACCGTGACAGGGAGCTCCTACGAGCAGTACTTC.

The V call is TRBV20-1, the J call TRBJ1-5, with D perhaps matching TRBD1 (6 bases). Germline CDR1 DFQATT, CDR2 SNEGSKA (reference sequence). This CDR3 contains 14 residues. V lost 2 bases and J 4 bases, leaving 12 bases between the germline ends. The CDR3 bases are TGCAGTGCTAGACGAAACAGGGCTAATCAGCCCCAGCATTTT. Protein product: CSARRNRANQPQHF.

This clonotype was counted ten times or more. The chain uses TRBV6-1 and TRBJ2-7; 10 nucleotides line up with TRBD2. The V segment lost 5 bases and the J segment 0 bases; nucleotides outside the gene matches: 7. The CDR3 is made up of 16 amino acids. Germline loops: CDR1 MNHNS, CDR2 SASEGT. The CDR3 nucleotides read TGTGCCAGCAGTCCACTAGCGGGATGGGGCTCCTACGAGCAGTACTTC. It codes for CASSPLAGWGSYEQYF.

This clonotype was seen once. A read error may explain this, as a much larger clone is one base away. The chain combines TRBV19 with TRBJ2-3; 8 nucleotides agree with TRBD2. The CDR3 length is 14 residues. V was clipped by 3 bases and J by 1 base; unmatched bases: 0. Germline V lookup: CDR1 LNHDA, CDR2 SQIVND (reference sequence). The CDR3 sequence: CASSMTSGTDTQYF. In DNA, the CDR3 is TGTGCCAGTAGTATGACTAGCGGCACAGATACGCAGTATTTT. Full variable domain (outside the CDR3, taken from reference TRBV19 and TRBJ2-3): DGGITQSPKYLFRKEGQNVTLSCEQNLNHDAMYWYRQDPGQGLRLIYYSQIVNDFQKGDIAEGYSVSREKKESFPLTVTSAQKNPTAFYLCASSMTSGTDTQYFGPGTRLTVL.

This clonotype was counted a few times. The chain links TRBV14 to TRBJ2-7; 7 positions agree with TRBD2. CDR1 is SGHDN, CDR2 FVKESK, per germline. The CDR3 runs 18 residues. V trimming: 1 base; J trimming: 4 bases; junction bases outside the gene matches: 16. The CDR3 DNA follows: TGTGCCAGCAGCCAAGTTCTAGGTGGCAGCGGGATATTTTACGAGCAGTACTTC. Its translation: CASSQVLGGSGIFYEQYF.

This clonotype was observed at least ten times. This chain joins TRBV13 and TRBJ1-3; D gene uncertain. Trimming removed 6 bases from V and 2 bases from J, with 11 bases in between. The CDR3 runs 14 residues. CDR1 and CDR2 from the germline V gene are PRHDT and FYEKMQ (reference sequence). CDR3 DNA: TGTGCCAGCAGTCGGAGGGCAACTGGAAACACCATATATTTT. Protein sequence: CASSRRATGNTIYF.

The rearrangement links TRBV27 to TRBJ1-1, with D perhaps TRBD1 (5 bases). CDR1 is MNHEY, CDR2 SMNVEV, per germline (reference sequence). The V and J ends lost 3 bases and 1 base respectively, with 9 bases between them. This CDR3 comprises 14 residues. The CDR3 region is CASSLSGGNTEAFF. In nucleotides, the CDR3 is TGTGCCAGCAGTTTGAGCGGGGGGAACACTGAAGCTTTCTTT.

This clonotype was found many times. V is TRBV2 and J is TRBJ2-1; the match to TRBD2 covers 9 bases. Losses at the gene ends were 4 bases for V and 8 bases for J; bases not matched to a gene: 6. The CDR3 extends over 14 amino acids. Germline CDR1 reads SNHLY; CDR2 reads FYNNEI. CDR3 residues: CASSVEREADEQFF. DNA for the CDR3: TGTGCCAGCAGTGTCGAGCGGGAGGCAGATGAGCAGTTCTTC. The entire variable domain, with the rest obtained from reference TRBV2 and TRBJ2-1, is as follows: EPEVTQTPSHQVTQMGQEVILRCVPISNHLYFYWYRQILGQKVEFLVSFYNNEISEKSEIFDDQFSVERPDGSNFTLKIRSTKLEDSAMYFCASSVEREADEQFFGPGTRLTVL.

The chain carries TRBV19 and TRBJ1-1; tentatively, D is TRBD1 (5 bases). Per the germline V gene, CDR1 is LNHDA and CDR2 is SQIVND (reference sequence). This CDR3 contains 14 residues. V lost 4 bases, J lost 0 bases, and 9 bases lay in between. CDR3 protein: CASSRAGMNTEAFF. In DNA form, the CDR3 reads TGTGCCAGTAGTAGGGCAGGGATGAACACTGAAGCTTTCTTT. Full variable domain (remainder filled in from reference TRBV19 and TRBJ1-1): DGGITQSPKYLFRKEGQNVTLSCEQNLNHDAMYWYRQDPGQGLRLIYYSQIVNDFQKGDIAEGYSVSREKKESFPLTVTSAQKNPTAFYLCASSRAGMNTEAFFGQGTRLTVV.

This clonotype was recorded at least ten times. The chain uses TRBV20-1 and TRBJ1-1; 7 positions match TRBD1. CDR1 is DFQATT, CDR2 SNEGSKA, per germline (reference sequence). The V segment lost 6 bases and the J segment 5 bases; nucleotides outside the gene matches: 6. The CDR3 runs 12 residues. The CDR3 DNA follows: TGCAGTGCCTCAGGGGGGAGGACTGAAGCTTTCTTT. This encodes CSASGGRTEAFF.

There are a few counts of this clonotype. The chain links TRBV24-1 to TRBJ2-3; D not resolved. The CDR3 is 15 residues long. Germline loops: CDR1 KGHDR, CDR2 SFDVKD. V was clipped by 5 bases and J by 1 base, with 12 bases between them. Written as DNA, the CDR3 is TGTGCCACCAGTGCCACCAAGGCGCGCACAGATACGCAGTATTTT. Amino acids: CATSATKARTDTQYF.

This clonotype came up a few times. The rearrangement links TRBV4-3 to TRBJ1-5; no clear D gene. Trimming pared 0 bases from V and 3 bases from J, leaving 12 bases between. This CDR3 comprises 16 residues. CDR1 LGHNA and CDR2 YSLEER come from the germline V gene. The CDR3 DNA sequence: TGCGCCAGCAGCCAAGAATGGAAAGGACCCAATCAGCCCCAGCATTTT. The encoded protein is CASSQEWKGPNQPQHF.

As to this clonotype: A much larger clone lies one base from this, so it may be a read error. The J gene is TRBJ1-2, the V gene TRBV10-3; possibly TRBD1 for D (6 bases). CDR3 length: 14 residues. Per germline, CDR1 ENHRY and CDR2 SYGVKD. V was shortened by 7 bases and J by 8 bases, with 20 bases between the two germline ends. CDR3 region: CAIKPGQRSEGYTF. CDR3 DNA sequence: TGTGCCATCAAACCAGGACAGCGCTCGGAGGGCTACACCTTC.

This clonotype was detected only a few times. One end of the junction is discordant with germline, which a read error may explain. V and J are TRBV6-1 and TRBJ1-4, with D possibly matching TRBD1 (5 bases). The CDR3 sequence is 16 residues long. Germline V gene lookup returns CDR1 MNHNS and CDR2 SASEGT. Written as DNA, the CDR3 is TGTGCCAGCAGTGGCATCCGGGCCCGCGGGGGTGAAAAACTGCTTTTT. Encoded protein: CASSGIRARGGEKLLF.

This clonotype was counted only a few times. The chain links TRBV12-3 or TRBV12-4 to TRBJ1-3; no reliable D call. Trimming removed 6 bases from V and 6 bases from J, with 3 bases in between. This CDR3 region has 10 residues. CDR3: CASSSNTIYF. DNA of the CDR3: TGTGCCAGCAGCTCAAACACCATATATTTT.

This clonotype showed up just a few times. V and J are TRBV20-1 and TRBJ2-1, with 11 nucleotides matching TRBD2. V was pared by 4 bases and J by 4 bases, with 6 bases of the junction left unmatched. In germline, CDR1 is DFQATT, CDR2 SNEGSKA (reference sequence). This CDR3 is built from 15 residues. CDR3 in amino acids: CSAKTGTSGYNEQFF. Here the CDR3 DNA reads TGCAGTGCTAAAACCGGGACTAGCGGATACAATGAGCAGTTCTTC.

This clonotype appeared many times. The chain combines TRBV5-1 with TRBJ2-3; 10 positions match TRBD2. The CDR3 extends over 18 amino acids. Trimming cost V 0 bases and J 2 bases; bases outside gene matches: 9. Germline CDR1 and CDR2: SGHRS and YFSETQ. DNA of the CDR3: TGCGCCAGCAGCTTGGCGGGAACTAGCGGGAACCCCACAGATACGCAGTATTTT. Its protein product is CASSLAGTSGNPTDTQYF.

The CDR3 loop reads CSATTGDENIQYF. CDR3 coding DNA: TGCAGTGCTACCACAGGGGATGAAAACATTCAGTACTTC. The chain employs TRBV20-1 and TRBJ2-4; 7 bases agree with TRBD1. J lost 5 bases, V lost 4 bases, and 5 bases had no gene match. The CDR3 sequence is 13 residues long. The germline CDR1 and CDR2 sequences are DFQATT and SNEGSKA (reference sequence).

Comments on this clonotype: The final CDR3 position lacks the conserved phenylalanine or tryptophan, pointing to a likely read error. In DNA, the CDR3 is TGTGCCAGCAGCTTAGATCAGGTCAATGAGCAGTTCCTC. Translation gives CASSLDQVNEQFL. V and J are TRBV7-3 and TRBJ2-1, with D hard to call. The germline CDR1 and CDR2 sequences are SGHTA and FQGTGA. The V and J ends lost 2 bases and 6 bases respectively, with 8 bases between them. The CDR3 contains 13 residues.

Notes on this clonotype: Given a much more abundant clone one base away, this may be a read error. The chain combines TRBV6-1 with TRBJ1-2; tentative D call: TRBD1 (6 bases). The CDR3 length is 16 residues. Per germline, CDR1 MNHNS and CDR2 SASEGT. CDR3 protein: CSSSQSQTGYSYGYTF. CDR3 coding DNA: TGTTCCAGCAGCCAAAGCCAGACAGGTTATAGCTATGGCTACACCTTC.

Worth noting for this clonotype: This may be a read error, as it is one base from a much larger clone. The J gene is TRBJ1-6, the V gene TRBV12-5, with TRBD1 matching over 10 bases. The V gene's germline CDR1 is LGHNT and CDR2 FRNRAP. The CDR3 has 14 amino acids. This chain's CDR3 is CASGPGQGGSTLHF. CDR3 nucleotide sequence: TGTGCTAGTGGTCCCGGACAGGGGGGTTCAACCCTCCACTTT. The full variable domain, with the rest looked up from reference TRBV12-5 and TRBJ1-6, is DARVTQTPRHKVTEMGQEVTMRCQPILGHNTVFWYRQTMMQGLELLAYFRNRAPLDDSGMPKDRFSAEMPDATLATLKIQPSEPRDSAVYFCASGPGQGGSTLHFGNGTRLTVT.

CDR3: CASSPAGGSYEQYF. The CDR3 nucleotides read TGTGCCAGCAGTCCAGCAGGGGGCTCCTACGAGCAGTACTTC. The chain joins TRBV6-1 to TRBJ2-7; 7 bases map to TRBD1. This CDR3 is built from 14 residues. Germline CDR1 MNHNS, CDR2 SASEGT. Trimming cost V 5 bases and J 0 bases; bases outside gene matches: 4.

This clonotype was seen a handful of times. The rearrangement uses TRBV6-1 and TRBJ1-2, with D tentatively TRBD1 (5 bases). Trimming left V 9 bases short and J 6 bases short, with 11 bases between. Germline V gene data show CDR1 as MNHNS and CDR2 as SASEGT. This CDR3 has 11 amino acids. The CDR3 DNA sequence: TGTGCCAGTTACTGGGGCGATGGCTACACCTTC. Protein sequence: CASYWGDGYTF.

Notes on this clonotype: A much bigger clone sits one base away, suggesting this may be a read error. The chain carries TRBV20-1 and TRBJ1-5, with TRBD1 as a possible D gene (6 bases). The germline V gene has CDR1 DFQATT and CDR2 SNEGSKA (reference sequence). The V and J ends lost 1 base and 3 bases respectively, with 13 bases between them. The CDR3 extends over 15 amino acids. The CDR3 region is CSARVYGQTNQPQHF. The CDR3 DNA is TGCAGTGCTAGAGTATACGGACAGACCAATCAGCCCCAGCATTTT.